This T cell receptor (beta chain) was obtained from a study of cytomegalovirus exposure and HLA in healthy donors. Findings and caveats of the study: A later analysis showed that HLA-associated TCR beta chains had undergone more clonal expansion than equally common others. Common viral pathogens seemed to be connected with several of the most significant clusters, according to a later analysis. Likely technical artifact: a cluster of highly shared sequence variants.

PCR used 60 Vbeta primers and 13 Jbeta primers. Repertoires were generated with immunoSEQ multiplex PCR, while TCRdb's copy carries only in-frame clones and drops some. Of fewer than 150,000 clones in the sample, 55% to 80% are singletons; the top ten hold about an eighth. This clone has more than one count but fewer than ten. Its antigen is unknown. Sequenced: PBMCs. The receptor was derived from a human donor in good health.

The CDR3 loop reads CASKRKTGVGETQYF. CDR3 in DNA: TGTGCCAGCAAAAGGAAGACAGGGGTAGGAGAGACCCAGTACTTC. V gene TRBV2 combines with J gene TRBJ2-5, with 8 bases identical to TRBD1. The length of the CDR3 is 15 residues. The V gene's germline CDR1 is SNHLY and CDR2 FYNNEI. The J segment lost 4 bases and the V segment lost 7 bases, leaving 11 bases of the junction unmatched.